These 9 T cell receptor beta chains were sequenced from one sample in a study of blood T cells in healthy people across ages. The use of a sample-barcoded 5' primer and a J-beta primer mix characterized a second PCR of about 7 to 12 cycles. TCRdb re-analysed the 5' RACE reads in MiXCR, keeping a single row per CDR3 protein. Of approximately 600,000 distinct CDR3 sequences listed, approximately 50% are singletons. Sequencing input: blood. The receptors here all came from a man in his fifties or sixties in good health.

The V and J genes are TRBV29-1 and TRBJ1-1; TRBD1 aligns across 7 bases. The length of the CDR3 is 13 residues. From germline, CDR1 is SQVTM and CDR2 ANQGSEA. The trim removed 6 bases at V and 2 bases at J, leaving 6 bases unmatched. The CDR3 DNA follows: TGCAGCGTCGGACAGGATACTAACACTGAAGCTTTCTTT. It yields the protein CSVGQDTNTEAFF.

The V gene is TRBV7-6, the J gene TRBJ1-1; 8 bases align to TRBD1. Per germline, CDR1 SGHVS and CDR2 FNYEAQ. Trimming at V came to 5 bases and at J to 11 bases, leaving 10 bases not matched to a gene. The CDR3 spans 13 residues. The chain's CDR3 is CASSVNDRGHAFF. CDR3 DNA sequence: TGTGCCAGCAGCGTAAATGACAGGGGCCACGCTTTCTTT.

CDR3 in DNA: TGTGCCAGCAGCGGACAAAGGGACAGATCCTATGGCTACACCTTC. This gives the protein CASSGQRDRSYGYTF. The V gene is TRBV7-9, the J gene TRBJ1-2; 7 bases match TRBD1. J gave up 4 bases and V 5 bases, and 10 bases lay outside the gene matches. The germline gives CDR1 SEHNR, CDR2 FQNEAQ (reference sequence). The CDR3 extends over 15 amino acids.

The chain has TRBV5-5 and TRBJ1-6, with D maybe TRBD1 (6 bases). V was cut by 0 bases and J by 4 bases, with 8 bases left in between. CDR3 size: 15 residues. Per the germline V gene, CDR1 is SGHKS and CDR2 is YYEKEE (reference sequence). The CDR3 reads CASSLGGQYNSPLHF. The DNA for the CDR3 is TGTGCCAGCAGCTTGGGGGGACAATATAATTCACCCCTCCACTTT.

This chain links TRBV28 with TRBJ2-5, with D unresolved. The germline gives CDR1 MDHEN, CDR2 SYDVKM. Trimming left V 7 bases short and J 5 bases short, with 14 bases between. This CDR3 is built from 13 residues. The CDR3 here is CASTRAFRETQYF. CDR3 coding DNA: TGTGCCAGCACTCGAGCGTTCCGGGAGACCCAGTACTTC.

This chain connects TRBV9 to TRBJ2-2; 7 bases align to TRBD1. The CDR3 covers 13 residues. J was trimmed by 6 bases and V by 5 bases; bases with no gene match: 4. Germline assignment: CDR1 SGDLS and CDR2 YYNGEE. CDR3 DNA sequence: TGTGCCAGCAGTCCGACAGGGTCCGGGGAGCTGTTTTTT. This gives the protein CASSPTGSGELFF.

The V and J genes are TRBV4-1 and TRBJ2-5, with 11 bases that match TRBD2. There are 16 residues in the CDR3. Looked up from germline, CDR1 is MGHRA and CDR2 is YSYEKL. V gave up 10 bases and J gave up 2 bases; unmatched junction bases: 12. In nucleotides, the CDR3 is TGCGCCACCCTATTACTGACTAGCGGGGTACAAGAGACCCAGTACTTC. The encoded protein is CATLLLTSGVQETQYF.

In this sample, this clonotype turned up a few times. The rearrangement links TRBV20-1 to TRBJ2-1; 10 nucleotides align to TRBD1. The CDR3 is made up of 13 amino acids. V was pared by 3 bases and J by 10 bases, with 6 bases of the junction left unmatched. The germline gives CDR1 DFQATT, CDR2 SNEGSKA (reference sequence). This CDR3 reads CSARGQGFGEQFF. The CDR3 DNA is TGCAGTGCTAGGGGACAGGGGTTCGGAGAGCAGTTCTTC.

The chain links TRBV7-9 to TRBJ2-1; 10 bases fit TRBD1. Matching the DNA end better, TRBJ2-7 makes the J call doubtful. This CDR3 comprises 17 residues. Germline CDR1 is SEHNR and CDR2 is FQNEAQ (reference sequence). CDR3: CASSLGPGQGTYNEQYF. DNA of the CDR3: TGTGCCAGCAGCTTAGGACCGGGACAGGGGACCTACAATGAGCAGTACTTC.